The 20 T cell receptor beta chains given below trace back to one sample, sequenced in a study of regulatory T cells in long-lasting Graves disease. To make TCR beta libraries, researchers used iRepertoire HTBI primers and Arm-PCR of CDR3 regions. TCRdb processed the multiplex PCR reads anew with MiXCR; each CDR3 protein has one entry. The sample includes 410,000 or so distinct CDR3 sequences, 14% to 15% of them seen just once. Sample time point: newly diagnosed GD, antithyroid drugs for less than 3 months. TCR sequences were obtained from RNA taken from PBMCs. This sample was also put to use in a study of T cells in Graves' hyperthyroidism and ophthalmopathy.

Here the sequenced sample was peripheral blood mononuclear cells (PBMCs), taken at new diagnosis, from a patient treated with antithyroid drugs. These receptors came from a woman under 40 with Graves disease.

This clonotype was seen a few times. The V call is TRBV7-6, the J call TRBJ2-3; 9 bases are a match to TRBD2. V was clipped by 5 bases and J by 4 bases; unmatched bases: 10. CDR1 is SGHVS and CDR2 is FNYEAQ in the germline V gene. The CDR3 covers 16 residues. Here the CDR3 DNA reads TGTGCCAGCAGCCCTCCGGCGGGAGGGTCCGCAGATACGCAGTATTTT. Protein sequence: CASSPPAGGSADTQYF.

The chain is built from TRBV5-8 and TRBJ2-1; 7 bases map to TRBD1. Germline V gives CDR1 SGHTS, CDR2 YDEGEE. The trim removed 4 bases at V and 6 bases at J, leaving 7 bases unmatched. This CDR3 is 14 amino acids long. The CDR3 loop is CASSPGQRINEQFF. The CDR3 DNA is TGTGCCAGCAGCCCGGGACAGCGAATCAATGAGCAGTTCTTC.

This clonotype was seen a handful of times. J is TRBJ1-6 and V is TRBV7-9; 7 bases are a match to TRBD1. V was pared by 8 bases and J by 7 bases, with 8 bases of the junction left unmatched. This CDR3 is 14 amino acids long. CDR1 and CDR2 (germline): SEHNR, FQNEAQ (reference sequence). CDR3 in DNA: TGTGCCAGCCCCGTCGGGACAGAGAATTCACCCCTCCACTTT. Protein: CASPVGTENSPLHF.

The chain uses TRBV20-1 and TRBJ2-1, with no clear D. Trimming cost V 3 bases and J 0 bases, with 15 bases left between them. CDR1 and CDR2 (germline): DFQATT, SNEGSKA (reference sequence). The CDR3 is made up of 16 amino acids. The CDR3 DNA reads as TGCAGTGCTAGGGGCAGGCACTATAACTCCTACAATGAGCAGTTCTTC. Protein: CSARGRHYNSYNEQFF.

The V and J genes are TRBV24-1 and TRBJ2-7; weak D call: TRBD1 (6 bases). V was clipped by 4 bases and J by 2 bases, with 20 bases between them. Germline V gene sequence: CDR1 KGHDR, CDR2 SFDVKD. The CDR3 is 17 amino acids. CDR3 residues: CATSEPPGTLLTYEQYF. Written as DNA, the CDR3 is TGTGCCACCAGTGAACCACCCGGGACACTCCTTACCTACGAGCAGTACTTC.

The gene calls are TRBV5-1 and TRBJ2-1; 8 nucleotides line up with TRBD2. CDR3 length equals 20 residues. Losses at the gene ends were 1 base for V and 0 bases for J; bases not matched to a gene: 15. Germline CDR1 is SGHRS and CDR2 is YFSETQ. In nucleotides, the CDR3 is TGCGCCAGCAGCTTGTCCATGTCCCTTAGCGGGAATCCCTCCTACAATGAGCAGTTCTTC. As protein: CASSLSMSLSGNPSYNEQFF.

This clonotype was observed at least ten times. The rearrangement links TRBV29-1 to TRBJ2-5; no definite D call. The V gene's germline CDR1 is SQVTM and CDR2 ANQGSEA. The CDR3 extends over 12 amino acids. The V end lost 3 bases, the J end lost 1 base, and 6 bases lay between the germline ends. As DNA, the CDR3 is TGCAGCGTTGACGATCTCCAAGAGACCCAGTACTTC. Protein: CSVDDLQETQYF. Combining the CDR3 with reference TRBV29-1 and TRBJ2-5 gives the whole variable domain SAVISQKPSRDICQRGTSLTIQCQVDSQVTMMFWYRQQPGQSLTLIATANQGSEATYESGFVIDKFPISRPNLTFSTLTVSNMSPEDSSIYLCSVDDLQETQYFGPGTRLLVL.

This clonotype was observed at least ten times. The J gene is TRBJ2-7, the V gene TRBV13; 8 nucleotides line up with TRBD2. This CDR3 comprises 16 residues. Germline assignment: CDR1 PRHDT and CDR2 FYEKMQ (reference sequence). V was clipped by 5 bases and J by 4 bases; unmatched bases: 13. In DNA, the CDR3 is TGTGCCAGCAGCCCCGAAGGTCTAGCGGGCTCTTACGAGCAGTACTTC. Protein: CASSPEGLAGSYEQYF.

This clonotype was found a few times. V gene TRBV5-1 combines with J gene TRBJ2-6; D is unresolved. V was shortened by 2 bases and J by 0 bases, with 15 bases between the two germline ends. This CDR3 is 18 amino acids long. Germline V CDR1 and CDR2: SGHRS, YFSETQ. CDR3 DNA sequence: TGCGCCAGCAGCTTACTTCCAGGCAAAAGCTCTGGGGCCAACGTCCTGACTTTC. This codes for CASSLLPGKSSGANVLTF. The full variable domain, its missing parts supplied by reference TRBV5-1 and TRBJ2-6, is KAGVTQTPRYLIKTRGQQVTLSCSPISGHRSVSWYQQTPGQGLQFLFEYFSETQRNKGNFPGRFSGRQFSNSRSEMNVSTLELGDSALYLCASSLLPGKSSGANVLTFGAGSRLTVL.

The chain recombines TRBV20-1 with TRBJ2-6, with D possibly TRBD2 on 7 matching bases. Germline V CDR1 and CDR2: DFQATT, SNEGSKA (reference sequence). The CDR3 extends over 15 amino acids. V was shortened by 4 bases and J by 4 bases, with 14 bases between the two germline ends. This CDR3 reads CSANGGAPGANVLTF. CDR3 in DNA: TGCAGTGCTAATGGGGGGGCGCCCGGGGCCAACGTCCTGACTTTC.

This clonotype occurred a few times. This chain uses TRBV7-6 with TRBJ2-7; TRBD1 matches at 10 bases. Germline V gene lookup returns CDR1 SGHVS and CDR2 FNYEAQ. The CDR3 is 14 residues long. With 5 bases clipped from V and 6 bases from J, the junction kept 7 bases outside the gene matches. The CDR3 here is CASSLGTGAGEQYF. The DNA of the CDR3 is TGTGCCAGCAGCCTCGGGACAGGGGCCGGCGAGCAGTACTTC.

The gene calls are TRBV28 and TRBJ1-5, with D unclear. CDR3 length equals 14 residues. Germline V gene data show CDR1 as MDHEN and CDR2 as SYDVKM. The V gene lost 3 bases and the J gene lost 0 bases, with 6 bases spanning the gap. CDR3 protein: CASSLPDSNQPQHF. The CDR3, as DNA: TGTGCCAGCAGTTTGCCAGATAGCAATCAGCCCCAGCATTTT.

This clonotype appeared many times. The chain recombines TRBV5-1 with TRBJ2-1; D perhaps matches TRBD2 (5 bases). The CDR3 contains 14 residues. Trimming stripped 7 bases from V and 1 base from J, with 12 bases between. Germline V gene lookup returns CDR1 SGHRS and CDR2 YFSETQ. The CDR3 region is CASGGLSSYNEQFF. CDR3 DNA: TGCGCCAGCGGCGGGTTGTCGTCCTACAATGAGCAGTTCTTC. Filled out from reference TRBV5-1 and TRBJ2-1, the complete variable domain reads KAGVTQTPRYLIKTRGQQVTLSCSPISGHRSVSWYQQTPGQGLQFLFEYFSETQRNKGNFPGRFSGRQFSNSRSEMNVSTLELGDSALYLCASGGLSSYNEQFFGPGTRLTVL.

With regard to this clonotype: At one of its ends the junction is not consistent with the germline gene, which may arise from a read error. The rearrangement joins TRBV19 to TRBJ1-5; the D is unclear. The CDR3 is 16 residues long. Germline V gene data show CDR1 as LNHDA and CDR2 as SQIVND (reference sequence). The chain's CDR3 is CASSSDGRALNQPRHF. CDR3 bases: TGTGCCAGTAGTAGTGATGGACGGGCCCTCAATCAGCCCCGGCATTTT.

The V call is TRBV20-1, the J call TRBJ2-3; D is undetermined. CDR1 and CDR2 (germline): DFQATT, SNEGSKA (reference sequence). The germline V and J ends were trimmed by 3 bases and 1 base, with 11 bases remaining between them. The CDR3 has 14 residues. For the CDR3, the DNA is TGCAGTGCTAGTGGTAGCTACCGCACAGATACGCAGTATTTT. Translating it yields CSASGSYRTDTQYF.

This clonotype was counted between two and nine times. This chain uses TRBV2 with TRBJ2-1; D gene uncertain. This CDR3 spans 14 amino acids. Germline-derived CDR1 and CDR2 are SNHLY and FYNNEI. V was clipped by 10 bases and J by 2 bases, with 15 bases between them. CDR3 sequence (DNA): TGTGCCATTTCCCCAGGACCCACCTACAATGAGCAGTTCTTC. Residues: CAISPGPTYNEQFF.

This clonotype was recorded many times. This sequence joins TRBV9 and TRBJ2-3; D possibly corresponds to TRBD2 (6 bases). The CDR3 extends over 16 amino acids. CDR1 is SGDLS, CDR2 YYNGEE, per germline. V lost 10 bases and J 4 bases, leaving 25 bases between the germline ends. CDR3 region: CAGSAGGDASSDTQYF. The CDR3 DNA follows: TGTGCCGGATCCGCCGGCGGGGACGCCAGCTCAGATACGCAGTATTTT. Drawing the rest from reference TRBV9 and TRBJ2-3, the complete variable domain is DSGVTQTPKHLITATGQRVTLRCSPRSGDLSVYWYQQSLDQGLQFLIQYYNGEERAKGNILERFSAQQFPDLHSELNLSSLELGDSALYFCAGSAGGDASSDTQYFGPGTRLTVL.

The J gene is TRBJ2-1, the V gene TRBV2; 8 nucleotides line up with TRBD2. The junction had 5 bases not matched to a gene; V was cut back by 0 bases and J by 4 bases. The CDR3 spans 16 residues. Germline V gene lookup returns CDR1 SNHLY and CDR2 FYNNEI. The CDR3 coding sequence is TGTGCCAGCAGTGAAGCGGGGACTAGGTATTACAATGAGCAGTTCTTC. This encodes CASSEAGTRYYNEQFF.

The genes are TRBV12-3 or TRBV12-4 and TRBJ2-1; 11 bases are a match to TRBD2. The J segment lost 2 bases and the V segment lost 7 bases, leaving 16 bases of the junction unmatched. The CDR3 runs 19 residues. CDR3 coding DNA: TGTGCCAGCACCCTTATCGGGACTAGCGGCGGAGGCACCTACAATGAGCAGTTCTTC. It specifies CASTLIGTSGGGTYNEQFF.

J is TRBJ2-3 and V is TRBV28; 9 bases are a match to TRBD2. With V trimmed by 6 bases and J by 4 bases, 11 bases remained unmatched. The CDR3 covers 16 residues. CDR1 is MDHEN, CDR2 SYDVKM, per germline. Written as DNA, the CDR3 is TGTGCCAGCAGCCAAGTTCGCGGGAGGGCTTCAGATACGCAGTATTTT. As protein: CASSQVRGRASDTQYF.